This entry features one TCR beta chain sequence. Its antigen is not known. This specimen comes from a study of response to subunit inactivated influenza vaccine. Findings of the study overall: New T cells are recruited in small numbers by each seasonal influenza vaccination, according to the authors' suggestion.

One entry per CDR3 protein results from TCRdb running MiXCR on the RT-PCR reads. The table lists 700,000 to 800,000 distinct CDR3 sequences, about 18% of them singletons, with approximately 10% in the top ten. The sequence was collected from a man in his fifties who received an inactivated influenza vaccine. Specimen: PBMCs from blood, collected 4 to 6 days after vaccination.

DNA for the CDR3: TGTGCCAGCAGTTACGTGGCAGGGGGTAGCTCTGGGGCCAACGTCCTGACTTTC. It encodes CASSYVAGGSSGANVLTF. V is TRBV6-5 and J is TRBJ2-6, with 7 bases identical to TRBD1. The V gene end was trimmed by 2 bases and the J gene end by 0 bases; junction bases not matched to a gene: 7. Germline assignment: CDR1 MNHEY and CDR2 SVGAGI. The CDR3 is 18 residues long.